A single T cell receptor (beta chain) is shown here with its context. Cohort allocation depended upon clinical history that participants reported. Cohort 3 donors were reported recovered after two negative PCRs, clearance, or symptom resolution. The sample is drawn from a study of blood T cell repertoires in COVID-19. Study context: Samples of COVID-19 (acute and convalescent) were obtained from the United States, Italy and Spain.

Data came from immunoSEQ multiplex PCR; TCRdb stores just in-frame clones and leaves some out. The data hold some 490,000 clones, with approximately 91% observed a single time. This CDR3 is 17 amino acids long. Per the germline V gene, CDR1 is SGHNT and CDR2 is YENEEA. Trimming took off 4 bases at V and 5 bases at J, with 20 bases between the two ends. V usage is TRBV11-3 and J usage is TRBJ2-2; tentatively, D is TRBD1 (6 bases). Sequenced input: PBMCs or T cells enriched from blood (not recorded which). The source is a woman aged 55-69 years who had recovered from COVID-19. The CDR3 nucleotides read TGTGCCAGCAGCTCTCCTAAAGGGCAGGGGACAACCGGGGAGCTGTTTTTT. Translation: CASSSPKGQGTTGELFF.